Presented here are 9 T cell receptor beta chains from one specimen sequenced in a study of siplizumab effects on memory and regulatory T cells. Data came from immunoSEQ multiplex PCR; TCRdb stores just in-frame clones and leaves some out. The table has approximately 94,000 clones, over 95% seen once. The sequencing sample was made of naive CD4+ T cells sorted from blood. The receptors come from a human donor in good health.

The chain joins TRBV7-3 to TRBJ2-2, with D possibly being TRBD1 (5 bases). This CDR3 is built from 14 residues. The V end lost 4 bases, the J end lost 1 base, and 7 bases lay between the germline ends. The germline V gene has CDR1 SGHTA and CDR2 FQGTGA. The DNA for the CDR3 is TGTGCCAGCAGCTCCACAGGGAACACCGGGGAGCTGTTTTTT. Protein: CASSSTGNTGELFF.

This CDR3 reads CASSQLSAPQASGGYTF. The CDR3 region has the DNA TGTGCCAGCTCACAGCTCTCGGCTCCGCAGGCTTCGGGAGGCTACACCTTC. The chain employs TRBV18 and TRBJ1-2; D ambiguous. The V end lost 4 bases, the J end lost 8 bases, and 26 bases lay between the germline ends. CDR3 length: 17 residues. CDR1 and CDR2 from the germline V gene are KGHSH and LQKENI. Combining the CDR3 with reference TRBV18 and TRBJ1-2 gives the whole variable domain NAGVMQNPRHLVRRRGQEARLRCSPMKGHSHVYWYRQLPEEGLKFMVYLQKENIIDESGMPKERFSAEFPKEGPSILRIQQVVRGDSAAYFCASSQLSAPQASGGYTFGSGTRLTVV.

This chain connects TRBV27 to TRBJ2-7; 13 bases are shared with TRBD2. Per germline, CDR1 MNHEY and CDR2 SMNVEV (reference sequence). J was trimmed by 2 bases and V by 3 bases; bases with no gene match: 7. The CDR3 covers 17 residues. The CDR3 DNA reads TGTGCCAGCAGTTTTTTACTAGCGGGGGGGGTGACCTACGAGCAGTACTTC. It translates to CASSFLLAGGVTYEQYF.

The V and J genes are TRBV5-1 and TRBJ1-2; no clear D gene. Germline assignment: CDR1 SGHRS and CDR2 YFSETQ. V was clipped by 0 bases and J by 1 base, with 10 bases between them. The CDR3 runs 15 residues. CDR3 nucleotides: TGCGCCAGCAGCTTGGACGGGCTCTTTAACTATGGCTACACCTTC. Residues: CASSLDGLFNYGYTF.

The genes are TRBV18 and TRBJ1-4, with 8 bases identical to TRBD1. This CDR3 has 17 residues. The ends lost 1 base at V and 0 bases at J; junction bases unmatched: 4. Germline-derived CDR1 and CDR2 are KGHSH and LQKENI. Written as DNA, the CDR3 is TGTGCCAGCTCACCACTGCAGGGGGCCGCAACTAATGAAAAACTGTTTTTT. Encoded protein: CASSPLQGAATNEKLFF.

CDR3 coding DNA: TGTGCCTGGGGACGGATCGGGACAGGGGGGTTCACTGAAGCTTTCTTT. This gives the protein CAWGRIGTGGFTEAFF. The V and J genes are TRBV30 and TRBJ1-1; TRBD1 matches at 11 bases. V trimming: 5 bases; J trimming: 4 bases; junction bases outside the gene matches: 12. The germline V gene encodes CDR1 GTSNPN and CDR2 SVGIG (reference sequence). The length of the CDR3 is 16 residues.

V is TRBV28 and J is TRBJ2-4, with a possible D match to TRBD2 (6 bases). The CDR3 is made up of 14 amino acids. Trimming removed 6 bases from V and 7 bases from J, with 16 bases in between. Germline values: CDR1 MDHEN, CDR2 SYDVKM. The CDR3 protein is CASRPRGGSNIQYF. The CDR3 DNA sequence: TGTGCCAGCAGGCCTCGCGGAGGGTCGAACATTCAGTACTTC.

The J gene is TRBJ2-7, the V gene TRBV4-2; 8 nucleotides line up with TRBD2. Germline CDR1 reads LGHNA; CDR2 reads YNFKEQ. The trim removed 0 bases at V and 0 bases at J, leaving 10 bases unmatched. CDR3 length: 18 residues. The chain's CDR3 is CASSQDGTSIYPSYEQYF. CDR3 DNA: TGTGCCAGCAGCCAAGATGGGACTAGTATTTATCCCTCCTACGAGCAGTACTTC.

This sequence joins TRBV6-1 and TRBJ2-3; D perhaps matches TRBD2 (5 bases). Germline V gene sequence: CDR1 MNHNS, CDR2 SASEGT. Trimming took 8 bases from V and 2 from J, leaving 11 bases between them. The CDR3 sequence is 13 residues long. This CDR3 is CASRGLITDTQYF. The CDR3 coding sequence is TGTGCCAGCCGAGGGCTAATCACAGATACGCAGTATTTT.